This TCR beta chain stems from a study of blood T cell repertoires in COVID-19. Study-wide background: Italy, Spain and the United States were the sources of the convalescent and acute COVID-19 samples. The cDNA or gDNA used as material had been derived from T cells, B-cell-depleted T cells, or PBMCs.

This table comes from immunoSEQ multiplex PCR, and its TCRdb copy is limited to in-frame clones, with some not included. The profile shows approximately 160,000 clones, more than 70% of them singletons. Germline V gene data show CDR1 as ENHRY and CDR2 as SYGVKD. The V gene end was trimmed by 3 bases and the J gene end by 0 bases; junction bases not matched to a gene: 9. The CDR3 is 19 amino acids. This receptor was identified in a man aged 45-65 years with active or convalescent COVID-19. Sequenced sample: peripheral blood. The V and J genes are TRBV10-3 and TRBJ2-1; 12 nucleotides agree with TRBD2. CDR3 sequence: CAISDPSSGRVSSYNEQFF. DNA of the CDR3: TGTGCCATCAGTGACCCGTCTAGCGGGAGGGTAAGCTCCTACAATGAGCAGTTCTTC.